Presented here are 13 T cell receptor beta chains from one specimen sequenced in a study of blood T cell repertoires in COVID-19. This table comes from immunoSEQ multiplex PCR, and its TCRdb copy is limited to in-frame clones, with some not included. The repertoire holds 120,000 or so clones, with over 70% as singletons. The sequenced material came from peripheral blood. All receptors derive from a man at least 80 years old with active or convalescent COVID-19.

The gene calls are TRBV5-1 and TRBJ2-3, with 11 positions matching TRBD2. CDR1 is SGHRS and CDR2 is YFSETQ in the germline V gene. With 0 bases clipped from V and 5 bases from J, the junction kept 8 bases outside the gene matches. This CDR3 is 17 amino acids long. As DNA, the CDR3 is TGCGCCAGCAGCTTGGCGGCTAGCGGGGGGCCGCAAGATACGCAGTATTTT. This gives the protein CASSLAASGGPQDTQYF.

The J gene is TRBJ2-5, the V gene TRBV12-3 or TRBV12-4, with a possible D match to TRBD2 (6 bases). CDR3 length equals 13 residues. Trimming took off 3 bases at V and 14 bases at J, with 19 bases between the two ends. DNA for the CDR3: TGTGCCAGCAGTTTGAGAGTTGGGACTCCCATCTACTTC. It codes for CASSLRVGTPIYF.

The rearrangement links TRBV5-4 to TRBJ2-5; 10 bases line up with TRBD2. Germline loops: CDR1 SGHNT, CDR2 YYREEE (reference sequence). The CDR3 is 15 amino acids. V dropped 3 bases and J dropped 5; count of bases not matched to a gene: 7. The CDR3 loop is CASSSQKRGGETQYF. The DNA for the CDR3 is TGTGCCAGCAGCTCACAGAAGCGGGGGGGCGAGACCCAGTACTTC.

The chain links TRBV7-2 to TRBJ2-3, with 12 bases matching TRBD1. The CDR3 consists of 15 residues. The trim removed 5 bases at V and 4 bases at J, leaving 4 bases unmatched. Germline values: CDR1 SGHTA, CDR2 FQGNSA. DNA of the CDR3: TGTGCCAGCAGCCCGGGACAGGGGGCCGCAGATACGCAGTATTTT. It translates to CASSPGQGAADTQYF.

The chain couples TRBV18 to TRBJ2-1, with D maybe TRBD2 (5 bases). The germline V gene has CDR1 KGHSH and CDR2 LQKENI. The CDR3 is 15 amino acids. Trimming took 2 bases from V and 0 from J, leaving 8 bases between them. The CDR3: CASSPGLSSYNEQFF. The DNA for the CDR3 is TGTGCCAGCTCACCAGGACTTAGCTCCTACAATGAGCAGTTCTTC.

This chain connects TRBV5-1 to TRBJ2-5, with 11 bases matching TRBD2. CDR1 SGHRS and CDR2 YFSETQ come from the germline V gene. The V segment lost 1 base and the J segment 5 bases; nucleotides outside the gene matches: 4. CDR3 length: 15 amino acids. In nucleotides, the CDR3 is TGCGCCAGCAGCTTGTACGCTAGCGGGGGGGAGACCCAGTACTTC. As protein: CASSLYASGGETQYF.

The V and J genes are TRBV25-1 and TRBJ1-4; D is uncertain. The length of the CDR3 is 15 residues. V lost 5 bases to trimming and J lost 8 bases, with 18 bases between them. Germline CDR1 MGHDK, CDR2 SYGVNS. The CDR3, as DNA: TGTGCCAGCAGTTCCCTGGAAGCGGGAGGGGAAAAACTGTTTTTT. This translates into CASSSLEAGGEKLFF. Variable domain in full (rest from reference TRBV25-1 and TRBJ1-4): EADIYQTPRYLVIGTGKKITLECSQTMGHDKMYWYQQDPGMELHLIHYSYGVNSTEKGDLSSESTVSRIRTEHFPLTLESARPSHTSQYLCASSSLEAGGEKLFFGSGTQLSVL.

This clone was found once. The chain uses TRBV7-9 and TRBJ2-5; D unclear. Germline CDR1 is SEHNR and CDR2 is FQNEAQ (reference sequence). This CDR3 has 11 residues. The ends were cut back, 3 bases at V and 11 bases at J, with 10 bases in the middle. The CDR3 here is CASSFQADQYF. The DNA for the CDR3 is TGTGCCAGCAGCTTTCAGGCAGATCAGTACTTC.

The CDR3 protein is CASSLTGTSEWDEQFF. The CDR3 DNA follows: TGCGCCAGCAGCTTGACCGGGACTAGCGAGTGGGATGAGCAGTTCTTC. This chain uses TRBV5-1 with TRBJ2-1; 10 bases agree with TRBD2. Per germline, CDR1 SGHRS and CDR2 YFSETQ. The CDR3 totals 16 residues. V lost 1 base and J lost 8; bases outside the gene matches: 9. Looking up the rest from reference TRBV5-1 and TRBJ2-1 gives the full variable domain: KAGVTQTPRYLIKTRGQQVTLSCSPISGHRSVSWYQQTPGQGLQFLFEYFSETQRNKGNFPGRFSGRQFSNSRSEMNVSTLELGDSALYLCASSLTGTSEWDEQFFGPGTRLTVL.

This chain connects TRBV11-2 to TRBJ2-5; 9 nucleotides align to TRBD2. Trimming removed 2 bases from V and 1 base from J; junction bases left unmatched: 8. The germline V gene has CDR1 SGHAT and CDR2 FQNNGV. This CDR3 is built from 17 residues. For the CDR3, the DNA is TGTGCCAGCAGCTTACTGGGAGCGGGGGGAGTCCAAGAGACCCAGTACTTC. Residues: CASSLLGAGGVQETQYF.

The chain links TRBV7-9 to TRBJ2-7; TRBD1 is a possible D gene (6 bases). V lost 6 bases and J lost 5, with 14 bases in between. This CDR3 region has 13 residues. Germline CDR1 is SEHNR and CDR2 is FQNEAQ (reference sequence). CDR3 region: CASRASGVNEQYF. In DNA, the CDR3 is TGTGCCAGCAGGGCTTCAGGGGTTAACGAGCAGTACTTC.

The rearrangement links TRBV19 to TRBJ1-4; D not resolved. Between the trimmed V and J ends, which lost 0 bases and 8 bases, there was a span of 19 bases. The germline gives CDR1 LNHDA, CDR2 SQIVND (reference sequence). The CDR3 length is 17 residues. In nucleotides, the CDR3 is TGTGCCAGTAGTATAGATGTCCTTAAAACTCAGCGGGAAAAACTGTTTTTT. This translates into CASSIDVLKTQREKLFF.

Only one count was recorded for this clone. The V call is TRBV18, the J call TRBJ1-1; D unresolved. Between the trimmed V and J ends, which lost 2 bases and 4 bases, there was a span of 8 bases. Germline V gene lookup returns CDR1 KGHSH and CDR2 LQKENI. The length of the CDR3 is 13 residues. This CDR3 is CASSPLAPTEAFF. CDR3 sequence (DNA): TGTGCCAGCTCACCATTGGCCCCCACTGAAGCTTTCTTT.